These 31 T cell receptor beta chains came from one sample sequenced in a study of blood T cell repertoires in COVID-19. The table came from immunoSEQ multiplex PCR; TCRdb's copy has only in-frame clones and leaves some out. The table has approximately 190,000 clones, around nine tenths seen once. The specimen was peripheral blood. Every receptor here comes from a man aged 40-49 years with active or convalescent COVID-19.

This clone was counted a single time. This chain links TRBV12-3 or TRBV12-4 with TRBJ2-3, with D possibly TRBD2 on 6 matching bases. This CDR3 has 13 amino acids. The V and J ends lost 7 bases and 2 bases respectively, with 10 bases between them. The CDR3 protein is CASTRDSTDTQYF. For the CDR3, the DNA is TGTGCCAGCACTCGGGACTCCACAGATACGCAGTATTTT.

This clone is a singleton in its sample. The chain couples TRBV5-1 to TRBJ1-6, with TRBD1 identical over 8 bases. Losses at the gene ends were 2 bases for V and 7 bases for J; bases not matched to a gene: 5. Germline V gene data show CDR1 as SGHRS and CDR2 as YFSETQ. The CDR3 length is 15 residues. CDR3: CASSLIQGENSPLHF. CDR3 nucleotides: TGCGCCAGCAGCTTAATACAGGGGGAGAATTCACCCCTCCACTTT.

The CDR3 DNA sequence: TGTGCCAGCAGCTTGGGTCGGGAGTTCTCCTACGAGCAGTACTTC. Protein sequence: CASSLGREFSYEQYF. This chain connects TRBV5-4 to TRBJ2-7, with a possible D match to TRBD2 (6 bases). Looked up from germline, CDR1 is SGHNT and CDR2 is YYREEE (reference sequence). The CDR3 sequence is 15 residues long. V was cut by 0 bases and J by 0 bases, with 10 bases left in between. Together with reference TRBV5-4 and TRBJ2-7, the CDR3 gives the full variable domain: ETGVTQSPTHLIKTRGQQVTLRCSSQSGHNTVSWYQQALGQGPQFIFQYYREEENGRGNFPPRFSGLQFPNYSSELNVNALELDDSALYLCASSLGREFSYEQYFGPGTRLTVT.

The rearrangement links TRBV9 to TRBJ2-1, with 8 nucleotides matching TRBD2. The CDR3 covers 14 residues. Trimming removed 2 bases from V and 8 bases from J; junction bases left unmatched: 6. Germline V lookup: CDR1 SGDLS, CDR2 YYNGEE. The CDR3 loop reads CASSVSGGPDEQFF. CDR3 DNA: TGTGCCAGCAGCGTCTCGGGGGGGCCTGATGAGCAGTTCTTC.

The chain has TRBV7-9 and TRBJ2-2; D possibly corresponds to TRBD1 (6 bases). V was clipped by 5 bases and J by 1 base, with 14 bases between them. This CDR3 is built from 16 residues. From germline, CDR1 is SEHNR and CDR2 FQNEAQ (reference sequence). The CDR3 DNA follows: TGTGCCAGCAGCCGTCCCGGGACACGGAACACCGGGGAGCTGTTTTTT. Translated, it gives CASSRPGTRNTGELFF.

The CDR3 DNA reads as TGTGCCAGCAGCTGGGGCGTCGGTGAAGCTTTCTTT. It is translated as CASSWGVGEAFF. The chain employs TRBV5-4 and TRBJ1-1; a weak D match, TRBD1 (5 bases). This CDR3 region has 12 residues. Trimming cost V 3 bases and J 7 bases, with 10 bases left between them. Looked up from germline, CDR1 is SGHNT and CDR2 is YYREEE (reference sequence).

The chain links TRBV28 to TRBJ1-1; D is undetermined. This CDR3 region has 13 residues. The germline V gene encodes CDR1 MDHEN and CDR2 SYDVKM. V lost 8 bases, J lost 2 bases, and 12 bases lay in between. CDR3 amino acids: CASGGRSNTEAFF. CDR3 nucleotides: TGTGCCAGCGGAGGCAGGAGTAACACTGAAGCTTTCTTT. The full variable domain, its missing parts supplied by reference TRBV28 and TRBJ1-1, is DVKVTQSSRYLVKRTGEKVFLECVQDMDHENMFWYRQDPGLGLRLIYFSYDVKMKEKGDIPEGYSVSREKKERFSLILESASTNQTSMYLCASGGRSNTEAFFGQGTRLTVV.

The chain couples TRBV14 to TRBJ1-3, with D possibly being TRBD1 (5 bases). V lost 3 bases to trimming and J lost 2 bases, with 11 bases between them. This CDR3 is built from 15 residues. Germline assignment: CDR1 SGHDN and CDR2 FVKESK. CDR3 in DNA: TGTGCCAGCAGCCATTGGGGGGACGCTGGAAACACCATATATTTT. Translated, it gives CASSHWGDAGNTIYF.

J is TRBJ2-1 and V is TRBV11-3, with 10 bases lining up with TRBD2. Trimming at V came to 5 bases and at J to 7 bases, leaving 8 bases not matched to a gene. CDR1 is SGHNT, CDR2 YENEEA, per germline. This CDR3 has 15 amino acids. The CDR3 coding sequence is TGTGCCAGCAGCCCAGCGGGAGGGCCGAGTAATGAGCAGTTCTTC. Translation gives CASSPAGGPSNEQFF.

The J gene is TRBJ1-2, the V gene TRBV5-1; D might be TRBD1 (6 bases). Trimming left V 1 base short and J 2 bases short, with 15 bases between. There are 16 residues in the CDR3. In germline, CDR1 is SGHRS, CDR2 YFSETQ. The DNA of the CDR3 is TGCGCCAGCAGCTTGTGGCAGGGGACGGGGAACTATGGCTACACCTTC. As protein: CASSLWQGTGNYGYTF.

This sequence joins TRBV15 and TRBJ2-7; 9 positions agree with TRBD2. The germline V gene has CDR1 LNHNV and CDR2 YYDKDF (reference sequence). V dropped 7 bases and J dropped 6; count of bases not matched to a gene: 7. The CDR3 has 13 amino acids. CDR3 residues: CATKAGGPGEQYF. CDR3 nucleotide sequence: TGTGCCACCAAGGCGGGGGGGCCTGGCGAGCAGTACTTC.

This chain connects TRBV5-4 to TRBJ2-2, with TRBD1 matching 11 bases. V lost 0 bases and J lost 6; bases outside the gene matches: 10. CDR1 is SGHNT, CDR2 YYREEE, per germline (reference sequence). This CDR3 has 18 residues. The CDR3 is CASSLERTGGVRSGELFF. The DNA of the CDR3 is TGTGCCAGCAGCTTGGAAAGGACAGGGGGCGTACGTTCCGGGGAGCTGTTTTTT.

The V call is TRBV5-1, the J call TRBJ1-3; 8 nucleotides align to TRBD1. This CDR3 has 16 residues. The germline CDR1 and CDR2 sequences are SGHRS and YFSETQ. V gave up 4 bases and J gave up 0 bases; unmatched junction bases: 6. The CDR3 loop reads CASSRDGQGSGNTIYF. CDR3 DNA sequence: TGCGCCAGCAGCCGGGACGGACAGGGCTCTGGAAACACCATATATTTT.

The rearrangement links TRBV27 to TRBJ1-2; 10 nucleotides match TRBD1. Germline trimming cut 8 bases from V and 4 bases from J; bases unmatched to any gene: 7. Looked up from germline, CDR1 is MNHEY and CDR2 is SMNVEV (reference sequence). This CDR3 has 14 residues. CDR3 sequence (DNA): TGTGCCAGCGGCCGGGACAGGGGTACCTATGGCTACACCTTC. As protein: CASGRDRGTYGYTF.

The CDR3 reads CASSEVSRRQAFF. DNA of the CDR3: TGTGCCAGCAGTGAAGTTTCGCGCAGGCAAGCTTTCTTT. The chain carries TRBV6-1 and TRBJ1-1; no clear D gene. Germline loops: CDR1 MNHNS, CDR2 SASEGT. There are 13 residues in the CDR3. V dropped 1 base and J dropped 9 bases, with 12 bases sitting between them.

The chain joins TRBV12-3 or TRBV12-4 to TRBJ1-2; D remains unclear. This CDR3 region has 13 residues. Trimming removed 1 base at V and 5 bases at J, with 8 bases between. In DNA, the CDR3 is TGTGCCAGCAGTTTAGAGGCGGCATATGGCTACACCTTC. This gives the protein CASSLEAAYGYTF.

The chain carries TRBV28 and TRBJ1-5, with TRBD1 matching over 8 bases. This CDR3 has 16 residues. With 6 bases clipped from V and 1 base from J, the junction kept 8 bases outside the gene matches. Germline-derived CDR1 and CDR2 are MDHEN and SYDVKM. CDR3 coding DNA: TGTGCCAGCAGCTTTCAAGGACAGGGCAGCAATCAGCCCCAGCATTTT. Encoded protein: CASSFQGQGSNQPQHF.

The genes are TRBV5-4 and TRBJ1-2; maybe TRBD1 (5 bases). This CDR3 has 13 amino acids. Germline values: CDR1 SGHNT, CDR2 YYREEE (reference sequence). Trimming removed 1 base at V and 5 bases at J, with 9 bases between. This chain's CDR3 is CASSLQGWYGYTF. Here the CDR3 DNA reads TGTGCCAGCAGCTTGCAGGGTTGGTATGGCTACACCTTC.

V and J are TRBV5-1 and TRBJ1-1; 7 bases align to TRBD1. In germline, CDR1 is SGHRS, CDR2 YFSETQ. The V and J ends lost 7 bases and 5 bases, in that order; junction bases with no gene match: 5. This CDR3 contains 12 residues. In DNA, the CDR3 is TGCGCCAGCGGGACAGTTCCGACTGAAGCTTTCTTT. Amino acids: CASGTVPTEAFF.

The genes are TRBV5-6 and TRBJ2-7; the D gene is possibly TRBD2 (5 bases). The V and J ends lost 6 bases and 4 bases respectively, with 14 bases between them. The CDR3 spans 13 residues. Germline CDR1 SGHDT, CDR2 YYEEEE. This chain's CDR3 is CASTPRTGYEQYF. The CDR3 DNA follows: TGTGCCAGCACCCCCCGAACGGGGTACGAGCAGTACTTC. Full variable domain (remainder filled in from reference TRBV5-6 and TRBJ2-7): DAGVTQSPTHLIKTRGQQVTLRCSPKSGHDTVSWYQQALGQGPQFIFQYYEEEERQRGNFPDRFSGHQFPNYSSELNVNALLLGDSALYLCASTPRTGYEQYFGPGTRLTVT.

The chain carries TRBV5-1 and TRBJ2-7; D remains ambiguous. The germline CDR1 and CDR2 sequences are SGHRS and YFSETQ. V was cut by 0 bases and J by 2 bases, with 6 bases left in between. This CDR3 contains 13 residues. CDR3 amino acids: CASSLGPAYEQYF. The CDR3, as DNA: TGCGCCAGCAGCTTGGGGCCTGCCTACGAGCAGTACTTC.

V usage is TRBV14 and J usage is TRBJ2-7; no clear D gene. This CDR3 region has 13 residues. V was clipped by 4 bases and J by 0 bases, with 7 bases between them. Germline assignment: CDR1 SGHDN and CDR2 FVKESK. CDR3 sequence reads: CASSRGFSYEQYF. The CDR3 DNA reads TGTGCCAGCAGCCGAGGTTTCTCCTACGAGCAGTACTTC.

The genes are TRBV5-6 and TRBJ2-2, with a possible D match to TRBD2 (6 bases). From germline, CDR1 is SGHDT and CDR2 YYEEEE. The CDR3 is 15 residues long. V shed 0 bases and J shed 2 bases, with 8 bases lying between them. The CDR3: CASSLGGTNTGELFF. CDR3 bases: TGTGCCAGCAGCTTGGGGGGGACTAACACCGGGGAGCTGTTTTTT. The full variable domain, rest sourced from reference TRBV5-6 and TRBJ2-2, is DAGVTQSPTHLIKTRGQQVTLRCSPKSGHDTVSWYQQALGQGPQFIFQYYEEEERQRGNFPDRFSGHQFPNYSSELNVNALLLGDSALYLCASSLGGTNTGELFFGEGSRLTVL.

The chain couples TRBV18 to TRBJ1-4, with 10 nucleotides matching TRBD1. The CDR3 sequence is 14 residues long. Per germline, CDR1 KGHSH and CDR2 LQKENI. After removal of 6 bases from V and 8 bases from J, the junction contained 6 bases not matched to a gene. CDR3 in amino acids: CASSAGTGDEKLFF. The CDR3 DNA reads as TGTGCCAGCTCCGCCGGGACAGGGGACGAAAAACTGTTTTTT.

V gene TRBV7-2 combines with J gene TRBJ1-5; unclear D gene. The V and J ends lost 1 base and 7 bases respectively, with 11 bases between them. Germline lookup yields CDR1 SGHTA and CDR2 FQGNSA. CDR3 length: 14 amino acids. The CDR3 loop reads CASSLVGSGQPQHF. In DNA form, the CDR3 reads TGTGCCAGCAGCTTAGTGGGTTCGGGGCAGCCCCAGCATTTT. Drawing the rest from reference TRBV7-2 and TRBJ1-5, the complete variable domain is GAGVSQSPSNKVTEKGKDVELRCDPISGHTALYWYRQSLGQGLEFLIYFQGNSAPDKSGLPSDRFSAERTGGSVSTLTIQRTQQEDSAVYLCASSLVGSGQPQHFGDGTRLSIL.

The chain employs TRBV19 and TRBJ1-2; D may be TRBD1 (5 bases). Germline V gene lookup returns CDR1 LNHDA and CDR2 SQIVND (reference sequence). CDR3 size: 13 residues. V lost 6 bases and J 8 bases, leaving 16 bases between the germline ends. The CDR3 bases are TGTGCCAGTAGCCCGGCCGCGGGGCTCGGCTACACCTTC. This codes for CASSPAAGLGYTF.

The rearrangement uses TRBV10-1 and TRBJ1-1, with D unclear. The CDR3 spans 16 residues. Trimming pared 0 bases from V and 3 bases from J, leaving 14 bases between. CDR1 is WNHNN, CDR2 SYGVQD, per germline (reference sequence). The CDR3 is CASSESLRGRDTEAFF. CDR3 sequence (DNA): TGCGCCAGCAGTGAGTCGTTAAGAGGGAGGGACACTGAAGCTTTCTTT.

V and J are TRBV30 and TRBJ2-5; a weak D match, TRBD2 (6 bases). V shed 3 bases and J shed 3 bases, with 14 bases lying between them. CDR3 length equals 14 residues. Germline V lookup: CDR1 GTSNPN, CDR2 SVGIG (reference sequence). The CDR3 DNA reads TGTGCCTGGAGCGCCATCGGGGGAAAAGAGACCCAGTACTTC. Its translation: CAWSAIGGKETQYF.

Here the CDR3 reads CASSRVLAPYNEQFF. CDR3 nucleotide sequence: TGTGCCAGCAGTCGAGTACTAGCGCCTTACAATGAGCAGTTCTTC. The chain has TRBV28 and TRBJ2-1; TRBD2 aligns across 7 bases. The CDR3 sequence is 15 residues long. Germline V gene lookup returns CDR1 MDHEN and CDR2 SYDVKM. V lost 5 bases, J lost 4 bases, and 8 bases stayed unmatched.

The V call is TRBV4-2, the J call TRBJ2-7; 7 bases align to TRBD1. The V gene's germline CDR1 is LGHNA and CDR2 YNFKEQ. Trimming removed 3 bases from V and 4 bases from J; junction bases left unmatched: 9. The CDR3 is 15 amino acids. CDR3 sequence (DNA): TGTGCCAGCAGCCAGGAAAACAGGGGAGCGTACGAGCAGTACTTC. As protein: CASSQENRGAYEQYF.

The chain links TRBV28 to TRBJ1-2; tentative D call: TRBD1 (6 bases). V shed 1 base and J shed 5 bases, with 26 bases lying between them. Germline values: CDR1 MDHEN, CDR2 SYDVKM. CDR3 length: 19 amino acids. CDR3 in DNA: TGTGCCAGCAGTTTATTGGGTTCCGGTCAGGGGTCACCGAATTATGGCTACACCTTC. Translated: CASSLLGSGQGSPNYGYTF.